This entry lists 16 T cell receptor beta chains sequenced from one sample in a study of cytomegalovirus exposure and HLA in healthy donors. Profiled with immunoSEQ multiplex PCR; TCRdb holds only in-frame clones, not every one. The sample yields roughly 130,000 clones, nearly 90% seen once. Sequencing was performed on PBMCs. The receptors were gathered from a man in his thirties or forties in good health and CMV-seronegative.

The chain couples TRBV6-1 to TRBJ2-7, with TRBD2 matching over 11 bases. V shed 4 bases and J 3 bases; nucleotides not matched to a gene: 2. Germline lookup yields CDR1 MNHNS and CDR2 SASEGT. This CDR3 has 14 amino acids. The CDR3 loop reads CASSGTSGGYEQYF. DNA of the CDR3: TGTGCCAGCAGTGGTACTAGCGGGGGCTACGAGCAGTACTTC.

This clone showed up just once. This chain uses TRBV5-4 with TRBJ2-5, with 9 bases identical to TRBD1. This CDR3 contains 15 residues. Germline loops: CDR1 SGHNT, CDR2 YYREEE (reference sequence). The junction had 9 bases not matched to a gene; V was cut back by 0 bases and J by 9 bases. The CDR3 nucleotides read TGTGCCAGCAGCTTGGACCTCGGGACAGGGATGCCCCAGTACTTC. Translation: CASSLDLGTGMPQYF.

The chain joins TRBV28 to TRBJ1-2, with 7 bases identical to TRBD1. Trimming removed 5 bases from V and 5 bases from J; junction bases left unmatched: 11. The germline V gene has CDR1 MDHEN and CDR2 SYDVKM. This CDR3 has 15 amino acids. The CDR3 sequence is CASSPQRTGTYGYTF. The DNA of the CDR3 is TGTGCCAGCAGTCCCCAGCGGACAGGAACTTATGGCTACACCTTC.

CDR3 DNA: TGTGCCAGCAGTTTATCACAGGGGAAGGGGTTTGCGGAGTATGGCTACACCTTC. Protein: CASSLSQGKGFAEYGYTF. The chain uses TRBV28 and TRBJ1-2; 7 positions match TRBD1. Trimming removed 1 base from V and 5 bases from J; junction bases left unmatched: 16. The CDR3 is made up of 18 amino acids. In germline, CDR1 is MDHEN, CDR2 SYDVKM.

J is TRBJ1-4 and V is TRBV2, with D perhaps matching TRBD1 (5 bases). CDR1 is SNHLY, CDR2 FYNNEI, per germline. V was shortened by 3 bases and J by 10 bases, with 15 bases between the two germline ends. This CDR3 region has 14 residues. The CDR3, as DNA: TGTGCCAGCAGTGATACCGGGGGGTTTGGAAAACTGTTTTTT. Residues: CASSDTGGFGKLFF.

The V gene is TRBV28, the J gene TRBJ2-5; possible D gene TRBD1, 7 bases. Germline V CDR1 and CDR2: MDHEN, SYDVKM. This CDR3 is 16 amino acids long. The ends were cut back, 2 bases at V and 2 bases at J, with 15 bases in the middle. The CDR3 DNA is TGTGCCAGCAGTTTAGGGGACCCAGGGGGGCAAGAGACCCAGTACTTC. Protein: CASSLGDPGGQETQYF. Complete variable domain (other parts from reference TRBV28 and TRBJ2-5): DVKVTQSSRYLVKRTGEKVFLECVQDMDHENMFWYRQDPGLGLRLIYFSYDVKMKEKGDIPEGYSVSREKKERFSLILESASTNQTSMYLCASSLGDPGGQETQYFGPGTRLLVL.

The chain couples TRBV4-1 to TRBJ2-4; TRBD1 matches at 9 bases. With V trimmed by 4 bases and J by 3 bases, 7 bases remained unmatched. There are 16 residues in the CDR3. Germline loops: CDR1 MGHRA, CDR2 YSYEKL. This chain's CDR3 is CASSPGQGTLKNIQYF. In DNA, the CDR3 is TGCGCCAGCAGCCCTGGACAGGGGACCCTCAAAAACATTCAGTACTTC.

This chain uses TRBV6-1 with TRBJ2-1, with D possibly being TRBD2 (5 bases). The V gene's germline CDR1 is MNHNS and CDR2 SASEGT. V shed 10 bases and J shed 0 bases, with 16 bases lying between them. CDR3 size: 15 residues. CDR3 sequence reads: CATSAGPSSYNEQFF. The CDR3, as DNA: TGTGCCACCTCCGCGGGCCCAAGCTCCTACAATGAGCAGTTCTTC.

V gene TRBV2 combines with J gene TRBJ1-4, with D possibly being TRBD1 (6 bases). Per germline, CDR1 SNHLY and CDR2 FYNNEI. V was cut by 6 bases and J by 2 bases, with 13 bases left in between. CDR3 size: 15 residues. Here the CDR3 DNA reads TGTGCCAGCAGGGTACAGGGTAACACTAATGAAAAACTGTTTTTT. Amino acids: CASRVQGNTNEKLFF.

This chain uses TRBV27 with TRBJ2-7; 9 nucleotides match TRBD1. The CDR3 is 16 residues long. The ends lost 5 bases at V and 3 bases at J; junction bases unmatched: 11. CDR1 MNHEY and CDR2 SMNVEV come from the germline V gene (reference sequence). DNA for the CDR3: TGTGCCAGCAGTCCCCTAGGACAGGGGAAAGGCTACGAGCAGTACTTC. Its protein product is CASSPLGQGKGYEQYF.

V and J are TRBV27 and TRBJ2-5, with TRBD1 matching over 8 bases. Germline CDR1 is MNHEY and CDR2 is SMNVEV (reference sequence). Germline trimming cut 3 bases from V and 4 bases from J; bases unmatched to any gene: 7. The CDR3 has 15 amino acids. The CDR3 protein is CASSFMDRAGETQYF. DNA of the CDR3: TGTGCCAGCAGTTTCATGGACAGGGCAGGAGAGACCCAGTACTTC.

The CDR3 here is CASSVLSSETQYF. The CDR3 DNA reads as TGCGCCAGCAGTGTTTTGAGTTCAGAGACCCAGTACTTC. The chain combines TRBV10-2 with TRBJ2-5; no clear D gene. The CDR3 runs 13 residues. Trimming pared 4 bases from V and 4 bases from J, leaving 10 bases between. Per germline, CDR1 WSHSY and CDR2 SAAADI.

This sequence joins TRBV6-6 and TRBJ2-5; 8 bases are a match to TRBD1. The CDR3 length is 16 residues. Germline V gene data show CDR1 as MNHNY and CDR2 as SVGAGI (reference sequence). The V and J ends lost 2 bases and 1 base, in that order; junction bases with no gene match: 6. Here the CDR3 reads CASSYLRDRSQETQYF. DNA for the CDR3: TGTGCCAGCAGTTACCTCCGGGACAGGTCCCAAGAGACCCAGTACTTC.

The genes are TRBV29-1 and TRBJ1-2, with 10 bases aligning to TRBD1. The CDR3 has 12 residues. V lost 7 bases and J lost 8; bases outside the gene matches: 7. Germline V CDR1 and CDR2: SQVTM, ANQGSEA. The CDR3 is CSAGTGVRGYTF. The CDR3 nucleotides read TGCAGCGCCGGGACAGGGGTTCGAGGCTACACCTTC. The whole variable domain, remainder taken from reference TRBV29-1 and TRBJ1-2, is SAVISQKPSRDICQRGTSLTIQCQVDSQVTMMFWYRQQPGQSLTLIATANQGSEATYESGFVIDKFPISRPNLTFSTLTVSNMSPEDSSIYLCSAGTGVRGYTFGSGTRLTVV.

Written as DNA, the CDR3 is TGTGCCAGCAGCTTGGAAGGTCGTCAGGGGGCGGATACGCAGTATTTT. It yields the protein CASSLEGRQGADTQYF. The rearrangement uses TRBV5-4 and TRBJ2-3, with TRBD1 matching 8 bases. The V gene's germline CDR1 is SGHNT and CDR2 YYREEE (reference sequence). The CDR3 spans 16 residues. J lost 6 bases, V lost 0 bases, and 9 bases had no gene match.

V is TRBV6-6 and J is TRBJ2-1; D possibly corresponds to TRBD2 (6 bases). CDR3 length: 15 amino acids. The V end was cut by 5 bases, the J end by 0 bases, with 11 bases between. Per germline, CDR1 MNHNY and CDR2 SVGAGI (reference sequence). CDR3 DNA: TGTGCCAGCAGTCCCGGGAGTTTCTCCTACAATGAGCAGTTCTTC. The encoded protein is CASSPGSFSYNEQFF.